Shown below are 6 T cell receptor beta chains from a single sample sequenced in a study of T cell responses to AZD1222 COVID-19 vaccine. Assay: immunoSEQ multiplex PCR; the TCRdb copy retains only in-frame clones and omits some. Altogether 70,000 or so clones are present, about 80% being singletons, with the ten largest covering about 12%. The sample was peripheral blood, taken on day 0 of AZD1222 vaccination. The receptors were sampled from an adult in good health.

This chain joins TRBV5-6 and TRBJ2-1; TRBD2 agrees at 7 bases. CDR1 is SGHDT and CDR2 is YYEEEE in the germline V gene. After removal of 1 base from V and 5 bases from J, the junction contained 6 bases not matched to a gene. The CDR3 runs to 15 residues. CDR3 DNA: TGTGCCAGCAGCTTGTTCGCTAGCGGTAACAATGAGCAGTTCTTC. It specifies CASSLFASGNNEQFF.

As for this clone: A junction end diverges from the germline sequence, so it may reflect a read error. This sequence joins TRBV2 and TRBJ1-2; 7 positions agree with TRBD1. This CDR3 comprises 15 residues. Germline V gene sequence: CDR1 SNHLY, CDR2 FYNNEI. The CDR3 DNA reads as TGTGCCAGCAGAGAAGACAGGGAAGGGCTCTATGGCTACACCTTC. It translates to CASREDREGLYGYTF.

The J gene is TRBJ2-3, the V gene TRBV10-2, with 9 bases fitting TRBD2. CDR1 is WSHSY and CDR2 is SAAADI in the germline V gene. Losses at the gene ends were 4 bases for V and 3 bases for J; bases not matched to a gene: 2. This CDR3 spans 14 amino acids. The CDR3 loop is CASSVSGGTDTQYF. The CDR3 nucleotides read TGCGCCAGCAGTGTGAGCGGGGGGACAGATACGCAGTATTTT.

The chain is built from TRBV6-2 or TRBV6-3 and TRBJ2-1; D uncertain. CDR3 length: 15 amino acids. CDR1 and CDR2 from the germline V gene are MNHEY and SVGEGT. V was shortened by 2 bases and J by 2 bases, with 10 bases between the two germline ends. CDR3 sequence reads: CASSYLGYTYNEQFF. The CDR3 region has the DNA TGTGCCAGCAGTTACCTGGGTTACACCTACAATGAGCAGTTCTTC.

The V gene is TRBV11-2, the J gene TRBJ2-1, with a weak D call TRBD1 (6 bases). V lost 5 bases, J lost 5 bases, and 22 bases lay in between. CDR3 length: 17 amino acids. Germline loops: CDR1 SGHAT, CDR2 FQNNGV. CDR3 region: CASSPIQQGPGDNEQFF. CDR3 sequence (DNA): TGTGCCAGCAGCCCTATTCAACAGGGCCCGGGCGACAATGAGCAGTTCTTC.

This clone was counted once. The chain recombines TRBV18 with TRBJ1-2, with 12 bases identical to TRBD1. The germline V gene has CDR1 KGHSH and CDR2 LQKENI. V shed 2 bases and J 7 bases; nucleotides not matched to a gene: 14. This CDR3 region has 18 residues. CDR3 coding DNA: TGTGCCAGCTCACCAGCCCCCGGGACAGGGGGCACGAATTCTGGCTACACCTTC. This gives the protein CASSPAPGTGGTNSGYTF.